These 3 T cell receptor beta chains came from one sample sequenced in a study of CD8+CD57+ T cells in acquired aplastic anemia. TCR beta VDJ and CDR3 profiling used genomic DNA as template. From the reads, TCRdb called clonotypes with MiXCR, one entry per CDR3 protein. The sample has some 220,000 distinct CDR3 sequences; approximately 35% are singletons. Sequences were obtained from sorted CD4+, CD8+, or CD8+CD57+ T cells (not recorded which) from PBMCs. These TCRs come from a human donor in good health, serving as a control.

This clonotype was recorded at least ten times. V gene TRBV24-1 combines with J gene TRBJ2-1; the D is unclear. V dropped 3 bases and J dropped 5 bases, with 10 bases sitting between them. CDR1 and CDR2 from the germline V gene are KGHDR and SFDVKD. The CDR3 loop spans 14 amino acids. The CDR3 DNA reads TGTGCCACCAGTGATCCCGTCGCACACAATGAGCAGTTCTTC. This gives the protein CATSDPVAHNEQFF.

This clonotype was detected ten times or more. The chain carries TRBV10-1 and TRBJ2-7; D is perhaps TRBD1 (7 bases). The CDR3 sequence is 13 residues long. The V end was cut by 3 bases, the J end by 3 bases, with 9 bases between. Germline-derived CDR1 and CDR2 are WNHNN and SYGVQD (reference sequence). DNA of the CDR3: TGCGCCAGCAGTGATCAGGGGGGCTACGAGCAGTACTTC. Its protein product is CASSDQGGYEQYF.

This clonotype has just one count. This CDR3 reads CAGRGYGYTF. Here the CDR3 DNA reads TGTGCCGGAAGGGGCTATGGCTACACCTTC. The V and J genes are TRBV2 and TRBJ1-2; D is perhaps TRBD1 (5 bases). Germline lookup yields CDR1 SNHLY and CDR2 FYNNEI. CDR3 length: 10 amino acids. V was pared by 11 bases and J by 4 bases, with 8 bases between.